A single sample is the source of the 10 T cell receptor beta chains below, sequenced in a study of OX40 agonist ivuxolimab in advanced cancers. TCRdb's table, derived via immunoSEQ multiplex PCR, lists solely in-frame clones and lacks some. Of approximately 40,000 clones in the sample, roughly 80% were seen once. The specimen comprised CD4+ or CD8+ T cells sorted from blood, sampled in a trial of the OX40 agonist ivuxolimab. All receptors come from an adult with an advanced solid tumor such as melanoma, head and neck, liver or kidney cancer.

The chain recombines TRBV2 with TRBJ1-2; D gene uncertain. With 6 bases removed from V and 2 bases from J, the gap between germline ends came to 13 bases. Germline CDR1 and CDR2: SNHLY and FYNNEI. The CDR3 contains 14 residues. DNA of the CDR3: TGTGCCAGCAGCGGGTTCGTCAAAAACTATGGCTACACCTTC. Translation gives CASSGFVKNYGYTF.

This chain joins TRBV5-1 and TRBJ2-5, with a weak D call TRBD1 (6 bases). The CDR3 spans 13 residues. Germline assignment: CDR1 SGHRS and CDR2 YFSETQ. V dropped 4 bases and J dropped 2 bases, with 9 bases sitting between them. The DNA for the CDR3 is TGCGCCAGCAGCAGGGACATTCAAGAGACCCAGTACTTC. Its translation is CASSRDIQETQYF.

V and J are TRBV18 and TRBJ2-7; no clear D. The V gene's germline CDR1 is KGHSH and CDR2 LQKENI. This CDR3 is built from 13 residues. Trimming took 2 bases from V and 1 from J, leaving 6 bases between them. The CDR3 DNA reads TGTGCCAGCTCACCAGCGAGGTCCTACGAGCAGTACTTC. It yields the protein CASSPARSYEQYF. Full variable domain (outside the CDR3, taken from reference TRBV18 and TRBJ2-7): NAGVMQNPRHLVRRRGQEARLRCSPMKGHSHVYWYRQLPEEGLKFMVYLQKENIIDESGMPKERFSAEFPKEGPSILRIQQVVRGDSAAYFCASSPARSYEQYFGPGTRLTVT.

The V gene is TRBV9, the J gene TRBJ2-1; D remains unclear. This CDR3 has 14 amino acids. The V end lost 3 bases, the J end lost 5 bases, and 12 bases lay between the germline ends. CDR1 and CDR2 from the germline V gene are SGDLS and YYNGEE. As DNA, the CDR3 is TGTGCCAGCAGCGCGAGTAGTAGGAACAATGAGCAGTTCTTC. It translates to CASSASSRNNEQFF.

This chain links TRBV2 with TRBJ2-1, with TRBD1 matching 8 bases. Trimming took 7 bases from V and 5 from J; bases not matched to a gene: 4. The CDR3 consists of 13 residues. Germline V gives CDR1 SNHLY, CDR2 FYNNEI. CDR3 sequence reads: CASTVDRDNEQFF. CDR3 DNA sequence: TGTGCCAGCACCGTGGACAGGGACAATGAGCAGTTCTTC.

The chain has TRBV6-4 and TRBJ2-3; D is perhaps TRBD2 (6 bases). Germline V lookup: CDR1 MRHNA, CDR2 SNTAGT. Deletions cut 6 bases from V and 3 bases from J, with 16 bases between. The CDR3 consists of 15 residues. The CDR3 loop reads CASSRTTAGTDTQYF. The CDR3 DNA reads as TGTGCCAGCAGCCGGACTACTGCCGGGACAGATACGCAGTATTTT.

The CDR3 loop reads CASSQDLQVLGYTF. The CDR3 DNA reads as TGCGCCAGCAGCCAAGATCTCCAAGTCCTGGGCTACACCTTC. The V gene is TRBV4-1, the J gene TRBJ1-2; no reliable D call. V lost 0 bases to trimming and J lost 8 bases, with 13 bases between them. Germline V CDR1 and CDR2: MGHRA, YSYEKL. The CDR3 is 14 residues long.

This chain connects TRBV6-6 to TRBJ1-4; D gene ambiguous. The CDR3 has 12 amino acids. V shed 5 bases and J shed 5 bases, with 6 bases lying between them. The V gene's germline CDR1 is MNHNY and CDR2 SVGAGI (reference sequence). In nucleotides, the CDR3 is TGTGCCAGCAGTGGAGCAAATGAAAAACTGTTTTTT. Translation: CASSGANEKLFF.

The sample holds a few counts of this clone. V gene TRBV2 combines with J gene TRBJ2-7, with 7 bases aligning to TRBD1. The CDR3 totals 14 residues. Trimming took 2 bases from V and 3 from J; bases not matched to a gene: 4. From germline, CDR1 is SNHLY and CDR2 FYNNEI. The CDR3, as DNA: TGTGCCAGCAGTGAACAGGGGGTTGGCTACGAGCAGTACTTC. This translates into CASSEQGVGYEQYF.

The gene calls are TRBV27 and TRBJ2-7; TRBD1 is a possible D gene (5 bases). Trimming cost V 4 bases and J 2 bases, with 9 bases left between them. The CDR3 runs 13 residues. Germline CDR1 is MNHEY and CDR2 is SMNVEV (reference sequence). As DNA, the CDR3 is TGTGCCAGCAGTTCCGTGACAGCCTACGAGCAGTACTTC. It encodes CASSSVTAYEQYF.